A single sample is the source of the 2 T cell receptor beta chains below, sequenced in a study of CD8+ T cells in alopecia areata (dated by TCRdb to the late 2010s). Library preparation was by the immunoSEQ multiplex PCR assay. For TCR sequencing, RNA was extracted from every sample and reverse transcribed into cDNA to serve as template. TCRdb re-hosts the immuneACCESS table, in-frame sequences only. Its copies lack some clones; in the studies checked, an unresolved V gene accounts for under half of them, and the cause for the rest is not known. The sample profile shows 11,000 or so clones; 61% of them were found once. Just over 14% of the sample is in the top ten clones. Lesional scalp punch biopsies and peripheral blood were obtained from alopecia areata patients. Source material: skin. The source of these receptors is a human donor with alopecia areata.

The chain combines TRBV14 with TRBJ2-7; the match to TRBD1 covers 7 bases. This CDR3 comprises 15 residues. J was trimmed by 3 bases and V by 3 bases; bases with no gene match: 8. CDR1 is SGHDN, CDR2 FVKESK, per germline. CDR3 nucleotides: TGTGCCAGCAGCCATAACGACAGGGCTCTCTACGAGCAGTACTTC. Translated, it gives CASSHNDRALYEQYF.

V and J are TRBV5-8 and TRBJ2-1; 15 nucleotides match TRBD2. The V segment lost 7 bases and the J segment 7 bases; nucleotides outside the gene matches: 6. Germline-derived CDR1 and CDR2 are SGHTS and YDEGEE. This CDR3 region has 15 residues. CDR3 coding DNA: TGTGCCAGCTCTAAGGGACTAGCGGGAGGTAATGAGCAGTTCTTC. This sequence encodes CASSKGLAGGNEQFF.